The 14 T cell receptor beta chains given below trace back to one sample, sequenced in a study of T cells in tumors after PD-1 blockade. Only in-frame clones appear in the TCRdb table, and some are missing; sequencing was by immunoSEQ multiplex PCR. This sample has approximately 60,000 clones, with around three quarters found just once. The sample in question was PBMCs, obtained before anti-PD-1 treatment. Receptors originate from a human donor with basal cell carcinoma.

Concerning this clone itself: A much more abundant neighbour one base away suggests this may be a read error. The chain uses TRBV19 and TRBJ2-7; TRBD1 matches 7 bases. V was pared by 10 bases and J by 9 bases, with 15 bases of the junction left unmatched. In germline, CDR1 is LNHDA, CDR2 SQIVND (reference sequence). The CDR3 loop spans 13 amino acids. Here the CDR3 DNA reads TGTGCCACAAGACAGGGATTAGCCGAAGGGCAGTACTTC. Its protein is CATRQGLAEGQYF.

This clone was detected once. V and J are TRBV5-1 and TRBJ1-3, with D uncertain. Germline CDR1 reads SGHRS; CDR2 reads YFSETQ. The CDR3 is 13 residues long. Trimming took off 4 bases at V and 0 bases at J, with 5 bases between the two ends. The CDR3 loop reads CASSPGSGNTIYF. The CDR3 DNA is TGCGCCAGCAGCCCCGGCTCTGGAAACACCATATATTTT. Full variable domain (remainder filled in from reference TRBV5-1 and TRBJ1-3): KAGVTQTPRYLIKTRGQQVTLSCSPISGHRSVSWYQQTPGQGLQFLFEYFSETQRNKGNFPGRFSGRQFSNSRSEMNVSTLELGDSALYLCASSPGSGNTIYFGEGSWLTVV.

This clone is classed as medium-sized (0.01 to 0.1%). The V gene is TRBV4-1, the J gene TRBJ1-1, with D tentatively TRBD1 (5 bases). V was cut by 4 bases and J by 1 base, with 10 bases left in between. This CDR3 spans 14 amino acids. Germline loops: CDR1 MGHRA, CDR2 YSYEKL. CDR3 in DNA: TGCGCCAGCAGCCCGGGGCAGGGGAACACTGAAGCTTTCTTT. The encoded protein is CASSPGQGNTEAFF.

The chain recombines TRBV18 with TRBJ1-6, with D perhaps TRBD1 (6 bases). There are 15 residues in the CDR3. Deletions cut 2 bases from V and 6 bases from J, with 11 bases between. Per the germline V gene, CDR1 is KGHSH and CDR2 is LQKENI. CDR3 in amino acids: CASSPTGGTNSPLHF. CDR3 coding DNA: TGTGCCAGCTCACCAACCGGGGGCACTAATTCACCCCTCCACTTT.

J is TRBJ2-7 and V is TRBV5-5; maybe TRBD1 (6 bases). Germline V gene sequence: CDR1 SGHKS, CDR2 YYEKEE (reference sequence). This CDR3 has 13 residues. V lost 3 bases and J lost 5, with 12 bases in between. The CDR3 reads CASSSPNRDEQYF. CDR3 coding DNA: TGTGCCAGCAGCTCACCAAACAGGGACGAGCAGTACTTC.

The chain has TRBV7-6 and TRBJ2-3, with D uncertain. The germline V and J ends were trimmed by 5 bases and 2 bases, with 11 bases remaining between them. Germline CDR1 and CDR2: SGHVS and FNYEAQ. The CDR3 has 14 residues. CDR3 DNA sequence: TGTGCCAGCAGCCCAGGATTAGACACAGATACGCAGTATTTT. This translates into CASSPGLDTDTQYF. Filled out from reference TRBV7-6 and TRBJ2-3, the complete variable domain reads GAGVSQSPRYKVTKRGQDVALRCDPISGHVSLYWYRQALGQGPEFLTYFNYEAQQDKSGLPNDRFSAERPEGSISTLTIQRTEQRDSAMYRCASSPGLDTDTQYFGPGTRLTVL.

V gene TRBV19 combines with J gene TRBJ2-2, with no clear D. Trimming cost V 9 bases and J 0 bases, with 17 bases left between them. The CDR3 is 16 amino acids. Per the germline V gene, CDR1 is LNHDA and CDR2 is SQIVND (reference sequence). Here the CDR3 DNA reads TGTGCCAGCCTCCCGCGCCGAAGCGCGAACACCGGGGAGCTGTTTTTT. It yields the protein CASLPRRSANTGELFF.

V is TRBV30 and J is TRBJ2-3; TRBD1 or TRBD2 may be the D gene (6 bases each). Germline lookup yields CDR1 GTSNPN and CDR2 SVGIG (reference sequence). CDR3 size: 15 residues. Trimming removed 1 base from V and 5 bases from J, with 16 bases in between. The DNA of the CDR3 is TGTGCCTGGAGTGGAGGGGGGTTCGACGAAGATACGCAGTATTTT. Residues: CAWSGGGFDEDTQYF. Combining the CDR3 with reference TRBV30 and TRBJ2-3 gives the whole variable domain SQTIHQWPATLVQPVGSPLSLECTVEGTSNPNLYWYRQAAGRGLQLLFYSVGIGQISSEVPQNLSASRPQDRQFILSSKKLLLSDSGFYLCAWSGGGFDEDTQYFGPGTRLTVL.

This chain connects TRBV5-4 to TRBJ2-5; TRBD1 agrees at 11 bases. CDR3 length equals 16 residues. CDR1 SGHNT and CDR2 YYREEE come from the germline V gene (reference sequence). With V trimmed by 3 bases and J by 5 bases, 9 bases remained unmatched. The CDR3 sequence: CASSYGTGGFWETQYF. CDR3 nucleotide sequence: TGTGCCAGCAGCTATGGGACAGGGGGTTTTTGGGAGACCCAGTACTTC.

The chain has TRBV5-4 and TRBJ2-7, with TRBD2 as a possible D gene (6 bases). The V and J ends lost 4 bases and 6 bases respectively, with 17 bases between them. The CDR3 loop spans 14 amino acids. CDR1 is SGHNT, CDR2 YYREEE, per germline (reference sequence). CDR3 sequence (DNA): TGTGCCAGCAGCCTCGATAGTCGGAGGGGCGAGCAGTACTTC. Translating it yields CASSLDSRRGEQYF.

The chain joins TRBV30 to TRBJ2-6; tentative D call: TRBD2 (5 bases). This CDR3 spans 16 amino acids. CDR1 GTSNPN and CDR2 SVGIG come from the germline V gene (reference sequence). Between the trimmed V and J ends, which lost 5 bases and 0 bases, there was a span of 14 bases. Here the CDR3 reads CAWDQAEDSGANVLTF. In DNA form, the CDR3 reads TGTGCCTGGGACCAGGCGGAGGACTCTGGGGCCAACGTCCTGACTTTC.

This chain links TRBV5-8 with TRBJ1-2, with 9 bases aligning to TRBD1. The germline V gene has CDR1 SGHTS and CDR2 YDEGEE. The CDR3 covers 14 residues. Trimming cost V 4 bases and J 5 bases; bases outside gene matches: 6. CDR3 sequence (DNA): TGTGCCAGCAGCCAGGACAGGGGACTGTATGGCTACACCTTC. Its translation: CASSQDRGLYGYTF.

This clone was counted a few times. The V and J genes are TRBV5-5 and TRBJ1-2; D might be TRBD1 (5 bases). The CDR3 extends over 17 amino acids. V was trimmed by 3 bases and J by 4 bases, leaving 22 bases between them. Germline V gives CDR1 SGHKS, CDR2 YYEKEE (reference sequence). CDR3 DNA sequence: TGTGCCAGCAGCTCTGCCTACCGGGACCCCGGGCCCTATGGCTACACCTTC. Its protein product is CASSSAYRDPGPYGYTF. Full variable domain (rest looked up from reference TRBV5-5 and TRBJ1-2): DAGVTQSPTHLIKTRGQQVTLRCSPISGHKSVSWYQQVLGQGPQFIFQYYEKEERGRGNFPDRFSARQFPNYSSELNVNALLLGDSALYLCASSSAYRDPGPYGYTFGSGTRLTVV.

The chain couples TRBV4-1 to TRBJ2-1; TRBD2 matches at 8 bases. Unmatched junction bases numbered 8, after V lost 1 base and J lost 9 bases. The length of the CDR3 is 15 residues. Germline V gene data show CDR1 as MGHRA and CDR2 as YSYEKL. This CDR3 reads CASSQVLVAGSEQFF. In nucleotides, the CDR3 is TGCGCCAGCAGCCAAGTATTGGTAGCGGGGAGTGAGCAGTTCTTC.